These 12 T cell receptor beta chains originate from one sample sequenced in a study of shared clonotypes between healthy human individuals. TCRdb keeps only in-frame clones here, not all; method: immunoSEQ multiplex PCR. Of around 100,000 clones listed, 67% are singletons. The material sequenced was memory CD8+ T cells sorted from blood. As for subset: CD45RO+ cells pooled with CCR7-negative TemRA cells. These receptors originate from a woman aged 25 to 39 in good health.

The chain combines TRBV27 with TRBJ1-2; D is undetermined. CDR3 size: 9 residues. Germline V gene lookup returns CDR1 MNHEY and CDR2 SMNVEV (reference sequence). V dropped 3 bases and J dropped 11 bases, with 4 bases sitting between them. In DNA, the CDR3 is TGTGCCAGCAGTTTGGGATACACCTTC. It codes for CASSLGYTF.

The chain joins TRBV2 to TRBJ1-3; D ambiguous. V lost 7 bases, J lost 0 bases, and 16 bases lay in between. This CDR3 is 16 amino acids long. In germline, CDR1 is SNHLY, CDR2 FYNNEI. The CDR3 coding sequence is TGTGCCAGCACCCGAAAGGAACGGTACTCTGGAAACACCATATATTTT. Translating it yields CASTRKERYSGNTIYF.

The rearrangement joins TRBV27 to TRBJ2-7; D unclear. The CDR3 length is 13 residues. Germline assignment: CDR1 MNHEY and CDR2 SMNVEV (reference sequence). V was pared by 7 bases and J by 0 bases, with 10 bases between. The DNA for the CDR3 is TGTGCCAGCAAAAATCGGAACTCCTACGAGCAGTACTTC. Protein: CASKNRNSYEQYF.

The chain employs TRBV6-5 and TRBJ2-7; 7 positions agree with TRBD1. The CDR3 length is 13 residues. CDR1 and CDR2 (germline): MNHEY, SVGAGI. V trimming: 8 bases; J trimming: 5 bases; junction bases outside the gene matches: 9. CDR3 in DNA: TGTGCCAGCGGAGACAGGGAATTCCACGAGCAGTACTTC. Protein sequence: CASGDREFHEQYF.

This clone was picked up many times. The chain joins TRBV27 to TRBJ2-1; D uncertain. The CDR3 is 12 residues long. Germline loops: CDR1 MNHEY, CDR2 SMNVEV (reference sequence). Trimming left V 6 bases short and J 7 bases short, with 10 bases between. As DNA, the CDR3 is TGTGCCAGCAGCACGTTGGGGAATGAGCAGTTCTTC. Translated: CASSTLGNEQFF.

At least ten counts were recorded for this clone. The sample carries other DNA sequences with the same CDR3. This chain connects TRBV29-1 to TRBJ1-3, with no clear D. V was cut by 6 bases and J by 3 bases, with 6 bases left in between. There are 11 residues in the CDR3. The germline V gene has CDR1 SQVTM and CDR2 ANQGSEA. CDR3 nucleotide sequence: TGCAGCGTCGAACTTGGAAACACCATATATTTT. This codes for CSVELGNTIYF.

V and J are TRBV14 and TRBJ2-6, with 8 bases that match TRBD1. The CDR3 totals 19 residues. Germline loops: CDR1 SGHDN, CDR2 FVKESK. The trim removed 4 bases at V and 2 bases at J, leaving 13 bases unmatched. Here the CDR3 reads CASSPRTGISFTGANVLTF. CDR3 nucleotide sequence: TGTGCCAGCAGCCCGAGGACAGGGATTTCCTTCACTGGGGCCAACGTCCTGACTTTC.

This clone was seen many times. V gene TRBV18 combines with J gene TRBJ1-2; tentatively, D is TRBD1 (5 bases). CDR3 length: 14 amino acids. CDR1 is KGHSH, CDR2 LQKENI, per germline. V lost 3 bases and J lost 4, with 12 bases in between. DNA of the CDR3: TGTGCCAGCTCACCCGGGGGACTGACCTATGGCTACACCTTC. Its protein product is CASSPGGLTYGYTF.

The rearrangement joins TRBV9 to TRBJ2-7, with a weak D call TRBD1 (5 bases). Trimming cost V 0 bases and J 0 bases, with 10 bases left between them. Germline V lookup: CDR1 SGDLS, CDR2 YYNGEE. The CDR3 has 15 residues. The CDR3 DNA reads TGTGCCAGCAGCGTAGGCGGACACTTCTCCTACGAGCAGTACTTC. Translated: CASSVGGHFSYEQYF.

Note on this clone: The same CDR3 also results from other DNA sequences found in this sample. The genes are TRBV5-1 and TRBJ2-7; D could derive from TRBD1 or TRBD2 (5 bases each). Germline values: CDR1 SGHRS, CDR2 YFSETQ. V lost 4 bases and J 4 bases, leaving 12 bases between the germline ends. The CDR3 length is 13 residues. This CDR3 is CASSLSWGYEQYF. CDR3 sequence (DNA): TGCGCCAGCAGCCTCTCATGGGGGTACGAGCAGTACTTC.

Turning to this clone: This probably arose from a read error, given a far larger clone one base away. CDR3 sequence: CASSRGNQSQHF. The CDR3 nucleotides are TGTGCCAGCAGTAGGGGTAATCAGTCCCAGCATTTT. The chain links TRBV28 to TRBJ1-5, with D tentatively TRBD1 (5 bases). The CDR3 spans 12 residues. Germline CDR1 and CDR2: MDHEN and SYDVKM.

The CDR3 region has the DNA TGTGCCACCAGCAGAGATACTACAGGGGCAGATACGCAGTATTTT. It encodes CATSRDTTGADTQYF. V gene TRBV15 combines with J gene TRBJ2-3; 7 bases align to TRBD1. The ends lost 0 bases at V and 4 bases at J; junction bases unmatched: 4. The CDR3 loop spans 15 amino acids. Looked up from germline, CDR1 is LNHNV and CDR2 is YYDKDF (reference sequence).